This T cell receptor beta chain appears in the sequencing data of a study of shared clonotypes between healthy human individuals. Caucasian adults living in Nashville, Tennessee, provided all samples. A deep-level run was used for the assay. Clones were read by immunoSEQ multiplex PCR, and TCRdb kept only the in-frame ones, dropping some. The sample includes 450,000 to 550,000 clones, 79% of them seen just once. The V gene end was trimmed by 7 bases and the J gene end by 5 bases; junction bases not matched to a gene: 12. Germline V lookup: CDR1 SGHKS, CDR2 YYEKEE (reference sequence). This CDR3 spans 15 amino acids.

This TCR came from a woman aged 40 to 49 in good health. Some clones in this sample may be carry-over from other donors' samples. This sequence joins TRBV5-5 and TRBJ2-5, with TRBD2 matching 9 bases. Sequenced sample: PBMCs. The CDR3 sequence: CASGRASGIWETQYF. CDR3 nucleotide sequence: TGTGCCAGCGGGAGGGCTAGCGGGATTTGGGAGACCCAGTACTTC. The full variable domain, completed using reference TRBV5-5 and TRBJ2-5, is DAGVTQSPTHLIKTRGQQVTLRCSPISGHKSVSWYQQVLGQGPQFIFQYYEKEERGRGNFPDRFSARQFPNYSSELNVNALLLGDSALYLCASGRASGIWETQYFGPGTRLLVL.